Listed below are T cell receptor beta chains from one sample, sequenced in a study of response to subunit inactivated influenza vaccine. TCRdb reprocessed the RT-PCR reads with MiXCR, giving one entry per CDR3 protein. Of under 750,000 distinct CDR3 sequences listed, about 11% were seen once; the top ten hold 10%. The sample in question was PBMCs from blood, obtained on the day of vaccination. The receptors come from a man aged 50 or older who received an inactivated influenza vaccine. Both conserved end residues are part of each CDR3. A D gene is named only where the DNA matches it firmly. Size is stated for part of the rows, as once, few or many counts, or as a class when the clone is expanded.

clone size,V gene,D gene,J gene,CDR3 protein,CDR3 DNA
few,TRBV7-9,.,TRBJ2-5,CASSLDQGLEETQYF,TGTGCCAGCAGCTTAGATCAGGGTTTAGAAGAGACCCAGTACTTC
.,TRBV15,TRBD1,TRBJ2-1,CATSPDRELYNEQFF,TGTGCCACCAGCCCCGACAGGGAGTTGTACAATGAGCAGTTCTTC
.,TRBV10-3,TRBD1,TRBJ2-1,CAIRPGQGIYEQFF,TGTGCCATCAGACCGGGACAGGGGATCTATGAGCAGTTCTTC
few,TRBV4-2,.,TRBJ2-3,CASSQSKWGGTDTQYF,TGTGCCAGCAGCCAATCTAAGTGGGGGGGCACAGATACGCAGTATTTT
.,TRBV5-6,TRBD1,TRBJ1-4,CASSFTGEKLFF,TGTGCCAGCAGCTTTACAGGGGAGAAACTGTTTTTT
few,TRBV7-9,.,TRBJ1-5,CASSLDSGNGQPQHF,TGTGCCAGCAGCTTAGACAGTGGAAACGGGCAGCCCCAGCATTTT
.,TRBV4-2,.,TRBJ2-5,CASSQDRLVQETQYF,TGTGCCAGCAGCCAAGATAGGCTAGTCCAAGAGACCCAGTACTTC
few,TRBV9,TRBD2,TRBJ2-1,CASSHRGLAGSDDAYNEQFF,TGTGCCAGCAGTCATCGCGGACTAGCGGGGTCAGATGACGCCTACAATGAGCAGTTCTTC
few,TRBV20-1,TRBD1,TRBJ2-1,CSARRQGSYEQFF,TGCAGTGCTAGACGACAGGGGAGCTATGAGCAGTTCTTC
.,TRBV10-3,TRBD2,TRBJ2-5,CAISESGSGGQETQYF,TGTGCCATCAGTGAGTCGGGGAGCGGGGGACAAGAGACCCAGTACTTC
many,TRBV12-3/TRBV12-4,.,TRBJ2-7,CASSLGSHEQYF,TGTGCCAGCAGTTTAGGGTCCCACGAGCAGTACTTC
many,TRBV7-2,.,TRBJ2-3,CASSVAPSSARTQYF,TGTGCCAGCAGCGTCGCTCCATCCTCCGCTCGAACGCAGTATTTT
.,TRBV5-1,TRBD2,TRBJ2-7,CASSRTSVNYEQYF,TGCGCCAGCAGCCGGACTAGCGTGAACTACGAGCAGTACTTC
.,TRBV4-1,TRBD1,TRBJ2-7,CASSPGGGVSYEQYF,TGCGCCAGCAGCCCAGGGGGCGGGGTCTCCTACGAGCAGTACTTC
.,TRBV18,TRBD1,TRBJ2-5,CASSQRTGAETQYF,TGTGCCAGCTCACAAAGGACAGGAGCGGAGACCCAGTACTTC
many,TRBV10-2,.,TRBJ2-1,CASSVLAVHREQFF,TGCGCCAGCAGTGTTCTGGCGGTCCACCGAGAGCAGTTCTTC
few,TRBV7-9,TRBD2,TRBJ2-5,CASSLAPSGRGGETQYF,TGTGCCAGCAGCTTAGCGCCTAGCGGGAGGGGCGGAGAGACCCAGTACTTC
few,TRBV28,.,TRBJ1-2,CASKNNVGVYYGYTF,TGTGCCAGCAAAAACAACGTGGGGGTGTACTATGGCTACACCTTC
many,TRBV13,TRBD2,TRBJ2-1,CASSQGSLAGPYEQFF,TGTGCCAGCAGCCAAGGGAGTCTAGCGGGACCCTATGAGCAGTTCTTC
.,TRBV4-1,.,TRBJ2-1,CASSRITRDNEQFF,TGCGCCAGCAGCCGAATAACTAGAGACAATGAGCAGTTCTTC
.,TRBV4-3,TRBD2,TRBJ2-2,CASSPYHSGREIWELFF,TGCGCCAGCAGCCCTTACCATAGCGGGAGGGAGATCTGGGAGCTGTTTTTT
few,TRBV12-3/TRBV12-4,TRBD1,TRBJ2-7,CASSLWDSITYEQYF,TGTGCCAGCAGTTTATGGGACAGCATAACCTACGAGCAGTACTTC
once,TRBV28,TRBD2,TRBJ2-4,CASSLLSSGENIQYF,TGTGCCAGCAGTTTATTGTCTAGCGGAGAAAACATTCAGTACTTC
.,TRBV12-3/TRBV12-4,.,TRBJ2-7,CASRMTSLPSYEQYF,TGTGCCAGCAGAATGACAAGTCTTCCCTCCTACGAGCAGTACTTC
.,TRBV24-1,.,TRBJ1-2,CATSDFEHNYGYTF,TGTGCCACCAGTGATTTTGAGCATAACTATGGCTACACCTTC
few,TRBV6-2/TRBV6-3,TRBD1,TRBJ2-3,CASSPGRGGRTDTQYF,TGTGCCAGCAGTCCCGGACGAGGGGGCCGCACAGATACGCAGTATTTT
.,TRBV5-1,.,TRBJ2-2,CASSQEVRGSGELFF,TGCGCCAGCAGCCAGGAAGTAAGGGGTTCGGGGGAGCTGTTTTTT
.,TRBV27,TRBD2,TRBJ2-3,CASSLFKRGSTDTQYF,TGTGCCAGCAGTTTATTCAAGCGGGGAAGCACAGATACGCAGTATTTT